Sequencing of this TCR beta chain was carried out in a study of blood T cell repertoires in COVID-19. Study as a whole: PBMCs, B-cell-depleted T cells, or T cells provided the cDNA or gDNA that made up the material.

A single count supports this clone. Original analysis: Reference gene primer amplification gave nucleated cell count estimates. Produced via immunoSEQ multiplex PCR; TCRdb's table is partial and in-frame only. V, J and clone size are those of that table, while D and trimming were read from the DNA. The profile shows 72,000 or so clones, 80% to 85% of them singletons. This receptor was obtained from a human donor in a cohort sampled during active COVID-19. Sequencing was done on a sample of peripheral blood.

DNA for the CDR3: TGCGCCAGCAGCTTGGTGACAGTACTAGCGGGAATGCACAATAAGTACAATGAGCAGTTCTTC. Translation: CASSLVTVLAGMHNKYNEQFF. V gene TRBV5-1 combines with J gene TRBJ2-1, with 10 bases matching TRBD2. V gave up 0 bases and J gave up 4 bases; unmatched junction bases: 19. The germline gives CDR1 SGHRS, CDR2 YFSETQ. The CDR3 covers 21 residues.